This passage covers 8 T cell receptor beta chains from one sample sequenced in a study of CD8+ T cells in alopecia areata. Cutaneous lymph nodes were pooled and cells sorted by CD4, CD8alpha, NKG2D, NKG2ACE and more. In each case, RNA was isolated and then reverse transcribed into cDNA as the sequencing template. Libraries were prepared by immunoSEQ multiplex PCR; TCRdb keeps only in-frame clonotypes and omits some of them. The record shows 20,000 or so clones for this sample, with no singletons present. Sequencing used CD8+ T cells sorted from a lymph node. The receptors originated from a C3H/HeJ mouse with alopecia areata. Mouse MHC haplotype: H2-k.

The table lists this clone with many counts. The gene names given are mouse names. The CDR3 extends 4 residues past the end of the read, so its final part is completed from the germline J gene. The chain links TRBV13-3 to TRBJ2-4; 11 bases fit TRBD1. V gave up 3 bases and J gave up 0 bases; unmatched junction bases: 3. Germline CDR1 reads NNHDY; CDR2 reads SYVADS. The CDR3 is 16 amino acids. CDR3 in amino acids: CASSGTGGPSQNTLYF. The DNA read from the CDR3 is TGTGCCAGCAGTGGGACAGGGGGCCCTAGTCAAAAC.

This clone was picked up many times. These gene names are mouse names. Sequencing ends 4 residues short of the CDR3 end; the germline J gene provides the rest. The rearrangement links TRBV19 to TRBJ2-7, with D maybe TRBD1 (5 bases). The CDR3 runs 13 residues. V gave up 2 bases and J gave up 0 bases, with 6 bases separating them. Germline V gene data show CDR1 as FNHDT and CDR2 as SITEND (reference sequence). Partial CDR3 DNA: TGTGCCAGCAGTATCGACAGCTCCTAT. The encoded protein is CASSIDSSY. The full CDR3 is CASSIDSSYEQYF.

Ten or more counts support this clone. Gene names refer to mouse genes. The read ends 4 residues before the CDR3 terminus; that terminus is restored from the germline J gene. The rearrangement joins TRBV13-3 to TRBJ1-1; 8 nucleotides align to TRBD1. This CDR3 has 12 amino acids. Germline CDR1 NNHDY, CDR2 SYVADS. The chain's CDR3 is CASSGTGTEVFF. Partial CDR3 DNA: TGTGCCAGCAGTGGGACAGGGACA.

The sample holds a few counts of this clone. These gene names are mouse names. The read terminates 4 residues before the CDR3 end, so the remaining end is supplied by the germline J gene. The chain links TRBV17 to TRBJ2-5; D is unclear. The CDR3 runs 14 residues. Germline lookup yields CDR1 MNHDT and CDR2 YYDKIL. Between the trimmed V and J ends, which lost 0 bases and 0 bases, there was a span of 4 bases. The CDR3 loop is CASSRDRNQDTQYF. The sequenced part of the CDR3 DNA is TGTGCTAGCAGTAGAGACAGAAACCAAGAC.

In its sample, this clone was seen a few times. Gene names follow the mouse nomenclature. The read ends 4 residues before the CDR3 terminus; that terminus is restored from the germline J gene. The rearrangement uses TRBV20 and TRBJ1-1; TRBD1 aligns across 7 bases. Germline V gene data show CDR1 as GFQATS and CDR2 as STVNSAI. The J segment lost 4 bases and the V segment lost 3 bases, leaving 2 bases of the junction unmatched. The CDR3 covers 12 residues. CDR3 in amino acids: CGASHRGTEVFF. The sequenced part of the CDR3 DNA is TGTGGTGCTAGTCACAGGGGCACA.

This clone was seen a few times. The gene names here belong to mouse. The CDR3 is cut off 4 residues early in the read; its end comes from the germline J gene. The gene calls are TRBV16 and TRBJ1-2; TRBD1 aligns across 12 bases. CDR1 and CDR2 (germline): SGHSA, FRNQAP. With 5 bases clipped from V and 0 bases from J, the junction kept 4 bases outside the gene matches. The CDR3 contains 16 residues. The chain's CDR3 is CASSPGQGAANSDYTF. CDR3 DNA, as far as it was read: TGTGCAAGCAGCCCGGGACAGGGGGCCGCAAACTCC.

Note on this clone: Gene names refer to mouse genes. The CDR3 extends 4 residues past the end of the read, so its final part is completed from the germline J gene. The J gene is TRBJ2-7, the V gene TRBV2; the match to TRBD2 covers 8 bases. V gave up 0 bases and J gave up 0 bases; unmatched junction bases: 1. The CDR3 runs 15 residues. Germline assignment: CDR1 LGHNA and CDR2 YSYQKL. The CDR3: CASSQEGGPSYEQYF. CDR3 DNA, as far as it was read: TGTGCCAGCAGCCAAGAGGGGGGGCCCTCCTAT.

This clone was observed many times. Each gene name is a mouse one. The read falls 4 residues short of the CDR3 end, and the missing part is taken from the germline J gene. The rearrangement uses TRBV19 and TRBJ2-4; 12 bases match TRBD2. The CDR3 loop spans 15 amino acids. Germline assignment: CDR1 FNHDT and CDR2 SITEND (reference sequence). The CDR3 DNA, read in part, is TGTGCCAGCAGTCCCGGGACTGGGGGGATGAAC. Its translation is CASSPGTGGMN. The whole CDR3 is CASSPGTGGMNTLYF.